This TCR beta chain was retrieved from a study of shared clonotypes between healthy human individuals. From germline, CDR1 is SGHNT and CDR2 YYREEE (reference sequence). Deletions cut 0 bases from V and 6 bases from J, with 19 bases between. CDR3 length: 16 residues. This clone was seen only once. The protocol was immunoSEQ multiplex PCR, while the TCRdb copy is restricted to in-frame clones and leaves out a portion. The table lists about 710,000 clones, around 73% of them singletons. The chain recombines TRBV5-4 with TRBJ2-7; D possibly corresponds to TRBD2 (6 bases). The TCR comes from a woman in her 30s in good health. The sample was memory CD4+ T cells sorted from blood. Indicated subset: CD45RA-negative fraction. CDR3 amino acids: CASSLGSRGGYGEQYF. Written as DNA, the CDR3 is TGTGCCAGCAGCTTGGGGTCTCGGGGAGGTTACGGCGAGCAGTACTTC.